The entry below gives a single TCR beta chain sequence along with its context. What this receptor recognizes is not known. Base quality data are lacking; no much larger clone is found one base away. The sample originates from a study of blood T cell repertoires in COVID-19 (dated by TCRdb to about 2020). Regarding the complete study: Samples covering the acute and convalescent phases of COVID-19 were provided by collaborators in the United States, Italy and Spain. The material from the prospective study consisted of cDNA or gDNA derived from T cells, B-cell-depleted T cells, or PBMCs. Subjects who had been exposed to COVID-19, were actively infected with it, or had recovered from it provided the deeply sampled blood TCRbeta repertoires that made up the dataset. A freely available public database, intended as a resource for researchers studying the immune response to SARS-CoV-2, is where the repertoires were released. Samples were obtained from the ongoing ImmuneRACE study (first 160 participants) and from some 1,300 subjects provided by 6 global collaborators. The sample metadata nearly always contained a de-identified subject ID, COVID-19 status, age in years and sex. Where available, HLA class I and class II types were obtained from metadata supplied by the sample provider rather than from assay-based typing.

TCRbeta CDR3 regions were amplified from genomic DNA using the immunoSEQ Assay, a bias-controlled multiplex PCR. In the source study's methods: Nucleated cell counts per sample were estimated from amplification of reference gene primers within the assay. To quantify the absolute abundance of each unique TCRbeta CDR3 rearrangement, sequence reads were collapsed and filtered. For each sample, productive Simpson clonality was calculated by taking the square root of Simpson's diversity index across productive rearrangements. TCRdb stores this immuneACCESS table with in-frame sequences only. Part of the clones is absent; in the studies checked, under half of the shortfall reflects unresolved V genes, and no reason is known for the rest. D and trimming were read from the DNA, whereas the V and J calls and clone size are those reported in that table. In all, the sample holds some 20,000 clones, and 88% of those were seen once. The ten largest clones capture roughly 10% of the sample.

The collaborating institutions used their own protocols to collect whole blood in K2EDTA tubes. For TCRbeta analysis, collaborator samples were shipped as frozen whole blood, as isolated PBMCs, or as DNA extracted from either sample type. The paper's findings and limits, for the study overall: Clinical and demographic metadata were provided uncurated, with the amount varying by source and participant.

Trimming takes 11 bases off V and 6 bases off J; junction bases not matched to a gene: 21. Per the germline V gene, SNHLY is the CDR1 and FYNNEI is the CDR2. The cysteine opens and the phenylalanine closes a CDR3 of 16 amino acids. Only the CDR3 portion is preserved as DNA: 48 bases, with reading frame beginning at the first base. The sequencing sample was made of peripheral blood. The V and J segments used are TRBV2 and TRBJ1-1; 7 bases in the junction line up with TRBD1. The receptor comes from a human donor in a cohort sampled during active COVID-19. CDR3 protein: CAFRRDRVSRRAEAFF. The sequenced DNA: TGTGCCTTCCGACGGGACAGAGTTTCCCGGCGGGCTGAAGCTTTCTTT.